These 21 T cell receptor beta chains originate from one sample sequenced in a study of blood T cell repertoires in COVID-19 (dated by TCRdb to 2019 to 2021). Receptor amplification or capture employed the immunoSEQ multiplex PCR assay. Not all clones reach the TCRdb copy of this immuneACCESS table, which keeps in-frame sequences only. Checked studies attribute under half of the gap to unresolved V genes and leave the rest unexplained. In this sample the table shows 250,000 to 300,000 clones, roughly nine tenths of which occur a single time. 2.5% to 3.5% of the sample lies in the top ten. Material for sequencing was PBMCs or T cells enriched from blood (not recorded which). Receptors originate from a woman between 45 and 60 years old who had been exposed to COVID-19.

The CDR3 region is CASSYLETQYF. The DNA for the CDR3 is TGTGCCAGCAGCTACTTAGAGACCCAGTACTTC. V usage is TRBV7-9 and J usage is TRBJ2-5; D not certain. Germline V gene sequence: CDR1 SEHNR, CDR2 FQNEAQ (reference sequence). There are 11 residues in the CDR3. V shed 4 bases and J shed 4 bases, with 4 bases lying between them.

The chain recombines TRBV5-1 with TRBJ2-1; 8 bases map to TRBD1. The CDR3 has 16 amino acids. Per germline, CDR1 SGHRS and CDR2 YFSETQ. Trimming cost V 4 bases and J 7 bases; bases outside gene matches: 13. DNA of the CDR3: TGCGCCAGCAGCCAGAACGGCGGGCAGGGGGCGAATGAGCAGTTCTTC. This sequence encodes CASSQNGGQGANEQFF.

The chain carries TRBV19 and TRBJ2-1, with 7 bases lining up with TRBD2. This CDR3 is 15 amino acids long. In germline, CDR1 is LNHDA, CDR2 SQIVND (reference sequence). J was trimmed by 4 bases and V by 6 bases; bases with no gene match: 9. CDR3 DNA sequence: TGTGCCAGTAGCCTGGGGGGGGTGGAGTACAATGAGCAGTTCTTC. Its protein is CASSLGGVEYNEQFF.

The J gene is TRBJ1-1, the V gene TRBV4-1; D is perhaps TRBD1 (5 bases). CDR3 length: 18 amino acids. Germline lookup yields CDR1 MGHRA and CDR2 YSYEKL. Trimming shortened V by 0 bases and J by 5 bases, and 22 bases separated the two germline ends. The DNA of the CDR3 is TGCGCCAGCAGCCAAGAAAGGTGGTTGGGGGGGACGCAGACTGAAGCTTTCTTT. The encoded protein is CASSQERWLGGTQTEAFF.

The chain employs TRBV5-1 and TRBJ2-7; 9 positions agree with TRBD1. The CDR3 has 16 amino acids. Germline V gene sequence: CDR1 SGHRS, CDR2 YFSETQ. The V gene end was trimmed by 4 bases and the J gene end by 0 bases; junction bases not matched to a gene: 8. The CDR3 sequence is CASSPGDRASSYEQYF. The CDR3 nucleotides read TGCGCCAGCAGCCCCGGGGACAGGGCCAGCTCCTACGAGCAGTACTTC.

The rearrangement joins TRBV5-1 to TRBJ2-2; 8 bases fit TRBD1. Germline trimming cut 2 bases from V and 2 bases from J; bases unmatched to any gene: 5. The CDR3 is 16 residues long. In germline, CDR1 is SGHRS, CDR2 YFSETQ. In DNA, the CDR3 is TGCGCCAGCAGCTTTCAAGGGACAGGCAACACCGGGGAGCTGTTTTTT. Translation: CASSFQGTGNTGELFF.

This chain joins TRBV28 and TRBJ1-1; D is uncertain. The V gene lost 2 bases and the J gene lost 2 bases, with 9 bases spanning the gap. Germline CDR1 reads MDHEN; CDR2 reads SYDVKM. The CDR3 has 14 residues. The CDR3 is CASSLGSSNTEAFF. Here the CDR3 DNA reads TGTGCCAGCAGTTTAGGCAGTTCCAACACTGAAGCTTTCTTT.

The V and J genes are TRBV27 and TRBJ2-7; D gene uncertain. Trimming removed 6 bases from V and 2 bases from J, with 11 bases in between. Germline CDR1 and CDR2: MNHEY and SMNVEV (reference sequence). CDR3 size: 13 residues. CDR3 in amino acids: CASSPGATYEQYF. CDR3 in DNA: TGTGCCAGCAGCCCGGGTGCCACCTACGAGCAGTACTTC.

This chain joins TRBV5-5 and TRBJ1-1; D not certain. With 7 bases removed from V and 1 base from J, the gap between germline ends came to 11 bases. The CDR3 sequence is 13 residues long. Germline lookup yields CDR1 SGHKS and CDR2 YYEKEE (reference sequence). The CDR3 spells CASAPRENTEAFF. As DNA, the CDR3 is TGTGCCAGCGCCCCCCGGGAGAACACTGAAGCTTTCTTT.

The rearrangement links TRBV5-1 to TRBJ1-1, with 8 bases matching TRBD1. There are 13 residues in the CDR3. Germline assignment: CDR1 SGHRS and CDR2 YFSETQ. V dropped 4 bases and J dropped 4; count of bases not matched to a gene: 3. CDR3 residues: CASSLDRVTEAFF. CDR3 DNA sequence: TGCGCCAGCAGCCTGGACAGGGTCACTGAAGCTTTCTTT.

Remarks on this clone: Other DNA sequences within the sample encode an identical CDR3. The CDR3 loop is CASSATGGLYEQYF. The CDR3 nucleotides read TGCGCCAGCAGCGCGACAGGGGGCCTTTACGAGCAGTACTTC. The chain is built from TRBV5-1 and TRBJ2-7; the match to TRBD1 covers 10 bases. Germline V gene lookup returns CDR1 SGHRS and CDR2 YFSETQ. V trimming: 4 bases; J trimming: 4 bases; junction bases outside the gene matches: 5. The CDR3 is 14 residues long.

V and J are TRBV5-1 and TRBJ1-1; D is undetermined. CDR1 SGHRS and CDR2 YFSETQ come from the germline V gene. Trimming removed 0 bases at V and 0 bases at J, with 6 bases between. The CDR3 has 14 residues. CDR3 sequence: CASSLDGLNTEAFF. In DNA form, the CDR3 reads TGCGCCAGCAGCTTGGATGGCCTGAACACTGAAGCTTTCTTT.

The J gene is TRBJ1-3, the V gene TRBV5-1; TRBD1 matches at 7 bases. The CDR3 extends over 14 amino acids. Germline assignment: CDR1 SGHRS and CDR2 YFSETQ. The V gene end was trimmed by 4 bases and the J gene end by 3 bases; junction bases not matched to a gene: 4. CDR3 DNA sequence: TGCGCCAGCAGCCAAGGACAGGTTGGAAACACCATATATTTT. Encoded protein: CASSQGQVGNTIYF.

This rearrangement joins TRBV11-3 to TRBJ1-5, with D unresolved. This CDR3 comprises 17 residues. Trimming removed 1 base from V and 2 bases from J, with 15 bases in between. Germline V gene sequence: CDR1 SGHNT, CDR2 YENEEA. The CDR3 spells CASSLVNRDTRNQPQHF. CDR3 in DNA: TGTGCCAGCAGCTTAGTGAACCGTGACACACGCAATCAGCCCCAGCATTTT. The full variable domain, rest sourced from reference TRBV11-3 and TRBJ1-5, is EAGVVQSPRYKIIEKKQPVAFWCNPISGHNTLYWYLQNLGQGPELLIRYENEEAVDDSQLPKDRFSAERLKGVDSTLKIQPAELGDSAVYLCASSLVNRDTRNQPQHFGDGTRLSIL.

The chain links TRBV7-2 to TRBJ1-6; D unresolved. V lost 2 bases and J lost 9, with 11 bases in between. Germline-derived CDR1 and CDR2 are SGHTA and FQGNSA. The CDR3 loop spans 14 amino acids. The CDR3 nucleotides read TGTGCCAGCAGCTTAATGGGAGTCGGTTCACCCCTCCACTTT. It codes for CASSLMGVGSPLHF.

The V gene is TRBV6-5, the J gene TRBJ1-5, with no clear D. The CDR3 contains 14 residues. Looked up from germline, CDR1 is MNHEY and CDR2 is SVGAGI. The V end was cut by 0 bases, the J end by 5 bases, with 8 bases between. The CDR3 region is CASSYSVGDQPQHF. The DNA for the CDR3 is TGTGCCAGCAGTTACTCGGTCGGAGATCAGCCCCAGCATTTT.

This chain links TRBV30 with TRBJ1-5; 7 bases agree with TRBD1. Germline V lookup: CDR1 GTSNPN, CDR2 SVGIG (reference sequence). The CDR3 is made up of 13 amino acids. V lost 5 bases and J lost 4; bases outside the gene matches: 5. The CDR3 bases are TGTGCCTGGGCTACAGGGGATAATCAGCCCCAGCATTTT. It encodes CAWATGDNQPQHF.

V usage is TRBV7-9 and J usage is TRBJ2-3, with 7 bases aligning to TRBD2. This CDR3 is 15 amino acids long. V lost 6 bases to trimming and J lost 1 base; unmatched junction nucleotides: 7. Germline CDR1 is SEHNR and CDR2 is FQNEAQ (reference sequence). In DNA form, the CDR3 reads TGTGCCAGCAGTTCGGGCGGGGGAGGCACAGATACGCAGTATTTT. The encoded protein is CASSSGGGGTDTQYF.

The CDR3 reads CASLTLDTTYGEQPQHF. The CDR3 coding sequence is TGTGCCAGCCTGACTCTGGACACGACCTACGGAGAACAGCCCCAGCATTTT. The chain carries TRBV19 and TRBJ1-5; D possibly corresponds to TRBD1 (5 bases). The CDR3 consists of 17 residues. Germline CDR1 reads LNHDA; CDR2 reads SQIVND (reference sequence). The V end was cut by 9 bases, the J end by 7 bases, with 28 bases between. The full variable domain, with the rest looked up from reference TRBV19 and TRBJ1-5, is DGGITQSPKYLFRKEGQNVTLSCEQNLNHDAMYWYRQDPGQGLRLIYYSQIVNDFQKGDIAEGYSVSREKKESFPLTVTSAQKNPTAFYLCASLTLDTTYGEQPQHFGDGTRLSIL.

The chain has TRBV2 and TRBJ1-6; 10 bases line up with TRBD1. This CDR3 is 17 amino acids long. Germline CDR1 and CDR2: SNHLY and FYNNEI. V trimming: 3 bases; J trimming: 9 bases; junction bases outside the gene matches: 11. CDR3: CASSDSYDRGRGSPLHF. The CDR3 nucleotides are TGTGCCAGCAGTGACTCTTACGACAGGGGGCGAGGTTCACCCCTCCACTTT.

This sequence joins TRBV25-1 and TRBJ2-7; 7 bases match TRBD1. The CDR3 runs to 14 residues. V shed 3 bases, J shed 5 bases, and the junction held 7 bases outside the gene matches. The germline gives CDR1 MGHDK, CDR2 SYGVNS. The CDR3 DNA sequence: TGTGCCAGCAGTGACAGGACAGGCAGCAACGAGCAGTACTTC. Protein: CASSDRTGSNEQYF.